This T cell receptor (beta chain) was obtained from a study of T cells in Graves' hyperthyroidism and ophthalmopathy. This CDR3 spans 14 amino acids. The V end was cut by 6 bases, the J end by 8 bases, with 17 bases between. Germline assignment: CDR1 MNHEY and CDR2 SVGEGT. TCR beta CDR3 regions were amplified from RNA. First-round RT-PCR with HTBI primers amplified the TCR CDR3 region. TCRdb passed the multiplex PCR reads through MiXCR, listing each CDR3 protein once. The sample holds approximately 630,000 distinct CDR3 sequences, 15% to 20% seen once. Exclusions: uncontrolled infection, other autoimmune disease, pregnancy, lactation. Study observations and caveats: Ophthalmopathy was told apart from stable hyperthyroidism by a 13 V-J model.

Notes on this clonotype: Antigen unknown.

The specimen was blood. The chain recombines TRBV6-2 or TRBV6-3 with TRBJ2-1; the D gene is possibly TRBD1 (5 bases). The sequence derives from a woman in her twenties or thirties with Graves' hyperthyroidism. The CDR3 DNA is TGTGCCAGCAGGAAAGCAGGGATTACGGATGAGCAGTTCTTC. This codes for CASRKAGITDEQFF.